This TCR beta chain was sequenced during a study of blood T cell repertoires in COVID-19. TCRdb's copy holds only in-frame clones and misses some; the assay was immunoSEQ multiplex PCR. The repertoire holds about 260,000 clones, approximately 86% seen once, with just under 2% in the top ten. With 2 bases removed from V and 1 base from J, the gap between germline ends came to 14 bases. Looked up from germline, CDR1 is LGHNA and CDR2 is YSLEER. This CDR3 region has 16 residues. The genes are TRBV4-3 and TRBJ1-2; a possible D gene is TRBD1 (5 bases). Sequences were obtained from peripheral blood. The clonotype comes from a man aged 25-45 years with active or convalescent COVID-19. The CDR3 protein is CASSQSGRVDNYGYTF. CDR3 bases: TGCGCCAGCAGCCAATCCGGCAGGGTAGATAACTATGGCTACACCTTC.